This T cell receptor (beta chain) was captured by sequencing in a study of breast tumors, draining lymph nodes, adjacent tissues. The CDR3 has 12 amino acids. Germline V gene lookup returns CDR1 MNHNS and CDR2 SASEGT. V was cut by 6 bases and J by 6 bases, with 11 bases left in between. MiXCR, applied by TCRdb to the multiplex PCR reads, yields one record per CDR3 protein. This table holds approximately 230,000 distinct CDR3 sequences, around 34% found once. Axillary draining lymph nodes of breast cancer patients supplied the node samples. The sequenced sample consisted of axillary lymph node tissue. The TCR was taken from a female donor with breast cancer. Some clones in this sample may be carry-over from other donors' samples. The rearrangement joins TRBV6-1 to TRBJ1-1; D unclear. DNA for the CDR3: TGTGCCAGCAGCCCCGGAGAGCCTGAAGCTTTCTTT. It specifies CASSPGEPEAFF.